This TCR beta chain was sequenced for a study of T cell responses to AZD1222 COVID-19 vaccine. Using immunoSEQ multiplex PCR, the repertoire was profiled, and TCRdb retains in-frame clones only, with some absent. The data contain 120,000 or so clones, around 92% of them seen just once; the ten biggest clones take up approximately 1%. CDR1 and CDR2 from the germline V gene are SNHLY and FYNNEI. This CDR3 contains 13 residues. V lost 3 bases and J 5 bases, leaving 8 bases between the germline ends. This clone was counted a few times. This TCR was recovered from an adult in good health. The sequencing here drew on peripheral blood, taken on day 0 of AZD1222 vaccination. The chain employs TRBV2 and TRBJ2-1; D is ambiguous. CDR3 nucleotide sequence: TGTGCCAGCAGTGAGGTAGGGAACAATGAGCAGTTCTTC. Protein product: CASSEVGNNEQFF. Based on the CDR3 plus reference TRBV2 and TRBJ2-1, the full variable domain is EPEVTQTPSHQVTQMGQEVILRCVPISNHLYFYWYRQILGQKVEFLVSFYNNEISEKSEIFDDQFSVERPDGSNFTLKIRSTKLEDSAMYFCASSEVGNNEQFFGPGTRLTVL.